This T cell receptor beta chain was obtained from a study of blood T cell repertoires in COVID-19. In the study overall: The origin of the acute and convalescent COVID-19 samples was the United States, Italy and Spain. PBMCs, B-cell-depleted T cells, or T cells were the source of the cDNA or gDNA that made up the material.

Per the original data handling: By means of reference gene primer amplification, nucleated cell counts were estimated. Clones were sequenced by immunoSEQ multiplex PCR, and TCRdb holds only the in-frame ones, with some missing. V, J and clone size reflect that table, while D and trimming were determined from the DNA. The table has 250,000 or so clones, about 86% seen once. The germline gives CDR1 SGHNT, CDR2 YYREEE (reference sequence). The CDR3 extends over 16 amino acids. Unmatched junction bases numbered 3, after V lost 5 bases and J lost 1 base. The sequence derives from a man between 60 and 75 years old with acute or convalescent COVID-19. This chain uses TRBV5-4 with TRBJ2-2; 12 bases line up with TRBD2. The sequencing sample was made of peripheral blood. CDR3 sequence reads: CASRLTSGGNTGELFF. The CDR3 DNA sequence: TGTGCCAGCAGACTGACTAGCGGGGGGAACACCGGGGAGCTGTTTTTT.